This T cell receptor beta chain was captured in a study of response to subunit inactivated influenza vaccine (dated by TCRdb to the late 2010s). Background on the whole study: To follow how T cells responded to a trivalent subunit inactivated influenza vaccine, the researchers relied on deep quantitative profiling of the T cell receptor repertoire. The full study reports these points: It was suggested by the authors that each seasonal influenza vaccination may recruit only a limited number of new T cells.

Libraries were built with RT-PCR. The reads were generated on an Illumina HiSeq 2500. Using fastp at Q25 and MiXCR, TCRdb reprocessed the public reads and kept productive beta chains. Each CDR3 protein gets just one entry, which takes the most common genes and DNA from the rows behind it. Present in this sample are hundreds of thousands of distinct CDR3 sequences, under 9% of which were seen just once. The ten top clones hold 10% to 15% of the sample. A few counts support this clonotype. Its target antigen remains unknown. No base qualities exist here, and no much larger clone lies one base off it. Trimming removed 5 bases from V and 5 bases from J, leaving 10 bases between the germline ends. Counted from cysteine to phenylalanine, this CDR3 has 13 amino acids. The DNA shown is the 39-base CDR3, in frame from base 1. As encoded in the germline V gene (reference sequence), CDR1 is LGHDT while CDR2 is YNNKEL.

The rearranged chain carries TRBV3-1 and TRBJ1-5, with the D gene not confidently named. This specimen was PBMCs from blood, taken 23 to 25 months after vaccination. The source of this sequence is a man aged 45-69 years who received an inactivated influenza vaccine. Donor details come from another sample of the same person, matched by shared clones. The CDR3 protein is CASSNSGDQPQHF. The DNA reads as follows: TGTGCCAGCAGCAACAGCGGGGATCAGCCCCAGCATTTT.